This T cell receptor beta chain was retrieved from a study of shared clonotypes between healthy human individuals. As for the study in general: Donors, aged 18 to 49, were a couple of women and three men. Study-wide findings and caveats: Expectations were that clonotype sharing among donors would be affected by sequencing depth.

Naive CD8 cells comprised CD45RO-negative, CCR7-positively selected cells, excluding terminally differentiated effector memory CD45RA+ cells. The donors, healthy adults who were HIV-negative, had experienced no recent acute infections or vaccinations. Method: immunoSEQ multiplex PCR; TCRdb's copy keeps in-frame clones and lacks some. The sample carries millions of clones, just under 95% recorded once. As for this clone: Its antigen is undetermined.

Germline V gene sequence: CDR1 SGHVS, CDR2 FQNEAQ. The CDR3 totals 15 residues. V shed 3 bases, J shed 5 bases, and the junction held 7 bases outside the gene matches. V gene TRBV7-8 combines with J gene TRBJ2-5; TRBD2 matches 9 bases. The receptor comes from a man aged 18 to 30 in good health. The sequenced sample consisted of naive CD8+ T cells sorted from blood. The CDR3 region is CASSLLAGDWETQYF. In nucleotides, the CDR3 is TGTGCCAGCAGCTTGTTAGCGGGAGATTGGGAGACCCAGTACTTC.